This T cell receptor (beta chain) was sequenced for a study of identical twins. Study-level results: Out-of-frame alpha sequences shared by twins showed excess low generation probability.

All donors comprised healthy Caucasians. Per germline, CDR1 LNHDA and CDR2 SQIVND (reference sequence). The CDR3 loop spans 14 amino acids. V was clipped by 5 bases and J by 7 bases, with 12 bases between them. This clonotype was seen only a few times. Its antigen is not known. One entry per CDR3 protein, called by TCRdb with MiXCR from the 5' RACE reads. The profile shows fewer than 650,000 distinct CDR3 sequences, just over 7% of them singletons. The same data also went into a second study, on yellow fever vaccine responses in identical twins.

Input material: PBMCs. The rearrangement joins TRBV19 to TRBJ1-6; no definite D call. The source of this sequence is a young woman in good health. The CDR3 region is CASSPPNWNSPLHF. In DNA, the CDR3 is TGTGCCAGTAGTCCGCCCAATTGGAATTCACCCCTCCACTTT.